The clone carrying this T cell receptor beta chain was counted at least ten times. This sample is drawn from a study of T cells in Graves' hyperthyroidism and ophthalmopathy. Across the study: At the time of initial diagnosis and before any treatment, peripheral blood was collected.

The CDR3 contains 16 residues. Trimming took 3 bases from V and 2 from J; bases not matched to a gene: 10. Per the germline V gene, CDR1 is MDHEN and CDR2 is SYDVKM. With a duration under 2 months, the hyperthyroidism was newly diagnosed in patients aged 18 to 65. TCR beta CDR3 regions were amplified from RNA. A set of HTBI primers served as the primers for a first-round RT-PCR of the TCR CDR3. MiXCR, applied by TCRdb to the multiplex PCR reads, yields one record per CDR3 protein. The sample lists around 620,000 distinct CDR3 sequences; 15% to 20% were seen once. The V and J genes are TRBV28 and TRBJ2-7, with TRBD2 matching over 7 bases. The sample consisted of blood. The origin of this receptor is a woman aged 25 to 45 with Graves' hyperthyroidism. The CDR3 loop reads CASSLVRGVPPYEQYF. The DNA of the CDR3 is TGTGCCAGCAGTTTGGTCCGGGGGGTCCCACCCTACGAGCAGTACTTC.